This TCR beta chain was documented in a study of T cells in localized non-small cell lung cancer. A remark on this clone: Its antigen is unidentified. An end of the junction differs from the germline gene, which may be a read error.

General study results and limits: The appearance of a median approximately 57 of the top 100 tumor clones was seen in adjacent lung.

The authors took atypia-free adjacent lung at least 2 cm from the tumor margin. Per germline, CDR1 MNHGY and CDR2 SAAAGT. This CDR3 is built from 15 residues. The method was immunoSEQ multiplex PCR; TCRdb's version includes in-frame clones alone and lacks a portion of them. Here the sample spans roughly 2,000 clones, around 27% being singletons. The source was normal lung tissue next to the tumor, collected before any cancer treatment. This receptor was identified in a male donor older than 55 with stage II lung adenocarcinoma. V is TRBV6-8 and J is TRBJ1-1; no definite D call. This CDR3 is CASTYMTASNTEAFF. The CDR3 region has the DNA TGTGCCAGCACTTACATGACGGCCTCGAACACTGAAGCTTTCTTT.